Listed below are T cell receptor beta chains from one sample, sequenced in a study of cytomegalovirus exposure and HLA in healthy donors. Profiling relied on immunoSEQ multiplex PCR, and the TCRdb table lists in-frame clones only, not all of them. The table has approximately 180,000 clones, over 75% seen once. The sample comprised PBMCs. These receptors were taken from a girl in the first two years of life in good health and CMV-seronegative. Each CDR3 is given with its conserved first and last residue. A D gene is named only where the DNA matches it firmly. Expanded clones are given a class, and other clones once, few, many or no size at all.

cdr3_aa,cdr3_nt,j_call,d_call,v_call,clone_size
CASSPPDGGITDTQYF,TGTGCCAGCAGCCCCCCGGACGGGGGGATCACAGATACGCAGTATTTT,TRBJ2-3,TRBD2,TRBV11-2,.
CASSSWTSGQETQYF,TGCGCCAGCAGCTCCTGGACTAGCGGCCAAGAGACCCAGTACTTC,TRBJ2-5,TRBD2,TRBV5-1,.
CASSLIRGAEEAFF,TGTGCCAGCAGTTTAATCCGCGGGGCTGAGGAAGCTTTCTTT,TRBJ1-1,.,TRBV27,.
CSSSSRDRIYEQYF,TGTTCCAGCAGCTCTCGGGACAGGATCTACGAGCAGTACTTC,TRBJ2-7,TRBD1,TRBV7-9,.
CASSEYGKGQFYEQYF,TGTGCCAGCAGTGAGTACGGGAAGGGCCAGTTCTACGAGCAGTACTTC,TRBJ2-7,.,TRBV2,.
CSVEAVSGIVTDTQYF,TGCAGCGTTGAAGCGGTGTCAGGGATCGTAACAGATACGCAGTATTTT,TRBJ2-3,.,TRBV29-1,.
CASSYRLADTDTQYF,TGCGCCAGCAGCTACCGACTAGCGGACACAGATACGCAGTATTTT,TRBJ2-3,TRBD2,TRBV5-1,.
CASSQGLAGEYEQYF,TGCGCCAGCAGCCAAGGTTTAGCGGGAGAGTACGAGCAGTACTTC,TRBJ2-7,TRBD2,TRBV4-1,.
CASSRFSGNTIYF,TGTGCCAGCAGCCGTTTCTCTGGAAACACCATATATTTT,TRBJ1-3,.,TRBV6-5,.
CASSSRDSENEKLFF,TGTGCCAGCAGCTCCCGGGACAGCGAAAATGAAAAACTGTTTTTT,TRBJ1-4,TRBD1,TRBV4-2,.
CASSYGLAGVGNEQFF,TGTGCCAGCAGTTACGGGTTAGCGGGAGTCGGCAATGAGCAGTTCTTC,TRBJ2-1,TRBD2,TRBV6-6,few
CASSQGLAGLQETQYF,TGTGCCAGCAGCCAAGGACTAGCGGGACTCCAAGAGACCCAGTACTTC,TRBJ2-5,TRBD2,TRBV11-2,.
CASSEPQGVSTEAFF,TGTGCCAGCAGTGAACCCCAGGGGGTAAGCACTGAAGCTTTCTTT,TRBJ1-1,TRBD1,TRBV2,.
CASSRFGETQYF,TGTGCCAGCTCACGTTTCGGAGAGACCCAGTACTTC,TRBJ2-5,.,TRBV18,.
CAWSRQGQETQYF,TGTGCCTGGTCCCGCCAGGGCCAAGAGACCCAGTACTTC,TRBJ2-5,.,TRBV30,.
CASSGGLAVPGELFF,TGTGCCAGCAGCGGGGGACTAGCGGTACCCGGGGAGCTGTTTTTT,TRBJ2-2,TRBD2,TRBV9,.
CASSAGTDYYNEQFF,TGTGCCAGTAGTGCCGGGACAGACTACTACAATGAGCAGTTCTTC,TRBJ2-1,TRBD1,TRBV19,.
CASSSPGQGWGETQYF,TGTGCCAGCTCGTCACCGGGACAGGGTTGGGGAGAGACCCAGTACTTC,TRBJ2-5,TRBD1,TRBV7-9,few
CASSIDLRTEAFF,TGTGCCAGTAGTATAGATCTGAGGACTGAAGCTTTCTTT,TRBJ1-1,.,TRBV19,.
CSVERAGRDEKLFF,TGCAGCGTTGAAAGAGCGGGAAGGGACGAAAAACTGTTTTTT,TRBJ1-4,.,TRBV29-1,.
CASMTDSLNSGANVLTF,TGTGCCAGTATGACTGACAGCCTAAACTCTGGGGCCAACGTCCTGACTTTC,TRBJ2-6,.,TRBV19,few
CASTWSGGYGYTF,TGTGCCAGCACTTGGTCGGGGGGATATGGCTACACCTTC,TRBJ1-2,.,TRBV6-1,.